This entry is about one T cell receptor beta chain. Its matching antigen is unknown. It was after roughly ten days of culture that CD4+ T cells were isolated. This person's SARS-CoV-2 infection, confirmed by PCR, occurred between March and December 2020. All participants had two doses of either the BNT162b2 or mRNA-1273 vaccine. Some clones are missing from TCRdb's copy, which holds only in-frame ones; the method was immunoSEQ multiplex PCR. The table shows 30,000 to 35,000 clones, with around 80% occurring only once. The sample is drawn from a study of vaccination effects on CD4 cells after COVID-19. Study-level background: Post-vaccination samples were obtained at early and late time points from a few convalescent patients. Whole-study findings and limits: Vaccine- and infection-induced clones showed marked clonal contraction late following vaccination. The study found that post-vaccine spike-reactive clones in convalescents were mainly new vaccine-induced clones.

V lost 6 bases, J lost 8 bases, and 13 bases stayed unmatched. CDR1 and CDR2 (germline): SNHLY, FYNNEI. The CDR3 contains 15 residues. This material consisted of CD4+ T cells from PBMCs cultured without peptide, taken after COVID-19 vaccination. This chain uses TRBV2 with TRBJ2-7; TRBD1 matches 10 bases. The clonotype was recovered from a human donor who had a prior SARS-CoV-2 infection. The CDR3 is CASRDSGQGIYKQYF. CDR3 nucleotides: TGTGCCAGCAGAGACTCGGGACAGGGGATATACAAGCAGTACTTC.